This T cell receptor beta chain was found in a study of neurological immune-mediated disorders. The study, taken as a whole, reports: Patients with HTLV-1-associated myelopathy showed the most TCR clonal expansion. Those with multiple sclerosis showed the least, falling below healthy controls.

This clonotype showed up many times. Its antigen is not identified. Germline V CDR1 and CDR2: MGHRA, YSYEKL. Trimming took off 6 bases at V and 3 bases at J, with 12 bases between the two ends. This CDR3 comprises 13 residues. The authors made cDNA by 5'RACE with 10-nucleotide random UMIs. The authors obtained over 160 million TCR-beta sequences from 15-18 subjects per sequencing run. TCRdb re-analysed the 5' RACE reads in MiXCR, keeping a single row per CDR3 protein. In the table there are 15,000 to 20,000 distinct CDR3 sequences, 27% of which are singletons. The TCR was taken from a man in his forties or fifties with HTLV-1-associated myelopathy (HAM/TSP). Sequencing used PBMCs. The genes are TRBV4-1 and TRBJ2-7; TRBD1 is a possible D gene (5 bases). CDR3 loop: CASSWTPSYEQYF. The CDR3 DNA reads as TGCGCCAGCAGTTGGACACCGAGCTACGAGCAGTACTTC.